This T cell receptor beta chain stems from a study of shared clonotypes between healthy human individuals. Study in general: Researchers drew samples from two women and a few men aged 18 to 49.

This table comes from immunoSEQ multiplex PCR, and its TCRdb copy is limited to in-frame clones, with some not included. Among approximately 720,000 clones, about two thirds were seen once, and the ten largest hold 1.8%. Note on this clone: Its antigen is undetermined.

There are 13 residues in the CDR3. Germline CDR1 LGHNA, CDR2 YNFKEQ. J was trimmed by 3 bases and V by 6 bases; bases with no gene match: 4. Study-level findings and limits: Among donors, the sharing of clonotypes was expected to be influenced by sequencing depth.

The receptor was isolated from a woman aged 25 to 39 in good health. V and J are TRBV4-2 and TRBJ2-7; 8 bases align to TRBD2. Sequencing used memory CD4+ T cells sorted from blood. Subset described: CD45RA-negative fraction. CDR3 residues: CASSLREGYEQYF. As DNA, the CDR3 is TGTGCCAGCAGTCTCCGGGAGGGCTACGAGCAGTACTTC.